The 28 T cell receptor beta chains below come from one sample, sequenced in a study of blood T cell repertoires in COVID-19. The data were produced by immunoSEQ multiplex PCR, yet TCRdb's version contains in-frame clones alone and is incomplete. Counted here are 400,000 to 450,000 clones, around 90% occurring once; the ten biggest clones make up roughly 0.87%. What was sequenced was peripheral blood. These receptors were obtained from a man aged 18 to 30 with COVID-19, enrolled during active disease.

This rearrangement joins TRBV12-3 or TRBV12-4 to TRBJ1-1, with no clear D. The CDR3 runs to 13 residues. With 5 bases removed from V and 3 bases from J, the gap between germline ends came to 10 bases. CDR3 loop: CASSLGGDTEAFF. The CDR3 nucleotides are TGTGCCAGCAGTCTCGGCGGAGACACTGAAGCTTTCTTT.

The V call is TRBV19, the J call TRBJ2-1; unclear D gene. The CDR3 is 14 amino acids. V lost 4 bases and J 8 bases, leaving 15 bases between the germline ends. Germline assignment: CDR1 LNHDA and CDR2 SQIVND (reference sequence). The CDR3 nucleotides read TGTGCCAGTAGTAACATCCTCCTGGGCCATGAGCAGTTCTTC. It translates to CASSNILLGHEQFF.

V usage is TRBV23-1 and J usage is TRBJ2-1; D ambiguous. TRBV23-1 is recorded as an ORF, its role being uncertain. CDR3 length equals 13 residues. In nucleotides, the CDR3 is TGCGCGATTAAGAGGCCTTCCATCGATGAGCAGTTCTTC. It codes for CAIKRPSIDEQFF.

In its sample, this clone was seen a few times. The chain has TRBV6-5 and TRBJ2-3; 9 nucleotides line up with TRBD1. Germline V gene sequence: CDR1 MNHEY, CDR2 SVGAGI. With V trimmed by 6 bases and J by 7 bases, 11 bases remained unmatched. The CDR3 extends over 15 amino acids. The CDR3 DNA sequence: TGTGCCAGCAGCCCACCGGGACAGGGTCAGCATACGCAGTATTTT. Encoded protein: CASSPPGQGQHTQYF.

This chain connects TRBV18 to TRBJ2-5; 7 bases are shared with TRBD1. This CDR3 is built from 14 residues. V gave up 3 bases and J gave up 2 bases; unmatched junction bases: 3. The germline V gene has CDR1 KGHSH and CDR2 LQKENI. The CDR3 reads CASSPNRGQETQYF. The CDR3 DNA follows: TGTGCCAGCTCACCCAACAGGGGTCAAGAGACCCAGTACTTC.

This clone was seen just once. This rearrangement joins TRBV7-2 to TRBJ2-5; 8 bases align to TRBD2. The CDR3 spans 15 residues. The germline V gene encodes CDR1 SGHTA and CDR2 FQGNSA. With V trimmed by 4 bases and J by 4 bases, 8 bases remained unmatched. The CDR3 spells CASSYRTSFLETQYF. The CDR3 bases are TGTGCCAGCAGCTATCGGACTAGCTTCTTAGAGACCCAGTACTTC.

This clone was counted once. The chain combines TRBV9 with TRBJ2-3; tentative D call: TRBD1 (6 bases). The CDR3 is 14 amino acids. The germline CDR1 and CDR2 sequences are SGDLS and YYNGEE. Trimming shortened V by 3 bases and J by 4 bases, and 12 bases separated the two germline ends. The CDR3 region has the DNA TGTGCCAGCAGCGCAGACAGGCTAGCAGATACGCAGTATTTT. It encodes CASSADRLADTQYF.

The chain employs TRBV7-9 and TRBJ2-1; 9 bases match TRBD1. Germline V lookup: CDR1 SEHNR, CDR2 FQNEAQ (reference sequence). CDR3 size: 14 residues. V was pared by 3 bases and J by 4 bases, with 1 base of the junction left unmatched. CDR3 sequence reads: CASSLDRGYNEQFF. The CDR3 DNA reads TGTGCCAGCAGCTTGGACAGGGGATACAATGAGCAGTTCTTC.

J is TRBJ1-1 and V is TRBV23-1; D gene ambiguous. Being an ORF, TRBV23-1 has a function that is uncertain. The germline V and J ends were trimmed by 4 bases and 4 bases, with 7 bases remaining between them. This CDR3 contains 12 residues. For the CDR3, the DNA is TGCGCCAGCAGTCCGGTTAGCACTGAAGCTTTCTTT. Translated, it gives CASSPVSTEAFF.

This chain links TRBV30 with TRBJ2-7; D perhaps matches TRBD2 (7 bases). This CDR3 has 15 amino acids. In germline, CDR1 is GTSNPN, CDR2 SVGIG (reference sequence). V lost 3 bases and J lost 5, with 20 bases in between. The CDR3 nucleotides are TGTGCCTGGAGCCGGGGGGCGGGTAGACCCAACGAGCAGTACTTC. Its translation is CAWSRGAGRPNEQYF.

The chain recombines TRBV5-4 with TRBJ2-1, with TRBD1 matching 7 bases. The ends lost 0 bases at V and 6 bases at J; junction bases unmatched: 6. The CDR3 has 15 residues. Germline V lookup: CDR1 SGHNT, CDR2 YYREEE (reference sequence). CDR3 bases: TGTGCCAGCAGCTTGGTTCGGGACAGCTTCAATGAGCAGTTCTTC. Translation: CASSLVRDSFNEQFF.

This CDR3 is CSVELAGASYEQYF. The CDR3 nucleotides read TGCAGCGTTGAACTAGCGGGTGCCTCCTACGAGCAGTACTTC. V gene TRBV29-1 combines with J gene TRBJ2-7; 8 bases line up with TRBD2. Germline values: CDR1 SQVTM, CDR2 ANQGSEA. The CDR3 totals 14 residues. The ends lost 2 bases at V and 0 bases at J; junction bases unmatched: 3.

The V and J genes are TRBV6-5 and TRBJ1-5, with TRBD1 identical over 9 bases. The trim removed 6 bases at V and 5 bases at J, leaving 8 bases unmatched. The CDR3 covers 15 residues. Germline CDR1 MNHEY, CDR2 SVGAGI. CDR3 sequence (DNA): TGTGCCAGCAGGCGGGACAGGGTAATGGATCAGCCCCAGCATTTT. Translating it yields CASRRDRVMDQPQHF.

This clone appeared once. The rearrangement uses TRBV15 and TRBJ2-3; no firm D call. The V end lost 0 bases, the J end lost 5 bases, and 3 bases lay between the germline ends. There are 12 residues in the CDR3. Looked up from germline, CDR1 is LNHNV and CDR2 is YYDKDF (reference sequence). As DNA, the CDR3 is TGTGCCACCAGCAGAGATCTAGATACGCAGTATTTT. Its translation is CATSRDLDTQYF.

The chain has TRBV13 and TRBJ2-1; the D gene is possibly TRBD2 (6 bases). The CDR3 runs 14 residues. V lost 5 bases and J lost 5, with 13 bases in between. Per the germline V gene, CDR1 is PRHDT and CDR2 is FYEKMQ (reference sequence). For the CDR3, the DNA is TGTGCCAGCAGCCCGTTGTGGGAGGACAATGAGCAGTTCTTC. Translating it yields CASSPLWEDNEQFF. The whole variable domain, remainder taken from reference TRBV13 and TRBJ2-1, is AAGVIQSPRHLIKEKRETATLKCYPIPRHDTVYWYQQGPGQDPQFLISFYEKMQSDKGSIPDRFSAQQFSDYHSELNMSSLELGDSALYFCASSPLWEDNEQFFGPGTRLTVL.

The chain uses TRBV4-1 and TRBJ1-2, with a possible D match to TRBD1 (6 bases). Germline CDR1 reads MGHRA; CDR2 reads YSYEKL. Trimming pared 5 bases from V and 4 bases from J, leaving 14 bases between. The CDR3 is 14 residues long. CDR3 DNA sequence: TGCGCCAGCAGCGATCAGTGGGGGCCCTATGGCTACACCTTC. Protein sequence: CASSDQWGPYGYTF.

This chain connects TRBV5-1 to TRBJ2-7; 8 positions match TRBD2. V lost 1 base to trimming and J lost 0 bases; unmatched junction nucleotides: 3. CDR1 SGHRS and CDR2 YFSETQ come from the germline V gene. There are 15 residues in the CDR3. CDR3 bases: TGCGCCAGCAGCTTGAGGAGCGGGGGCTCCTACGAGCAGTACTTC. Protein product: CASSLRSGGSYEQYF.

The rearrangement joins TRBV2 to TRBJ2-4; TRBD1 matches 7 bases. V shed 11 bases, J shed 0 bases, and the junction held 10 bases outside the gene matches. In germline, CDR1 is SNHLY, CDR2 FYNNEI. CDR3 size: 15 residues. In nucleotides, the CDR3 is TGTGCCCCTGGGAGAGGGGGCATAGCCAAAAACATTCAGTACTTC. Amino acid sequence: CAPGRGGIAKNIQYF.

The genes are TRBV19 and TRBJ1-3, with D possibly matching TRBD1 (5 bases). The CDR3 sequence is 12 residues long. V lost 6 bases, J lost 4 bases, and 7 bases lay in between. Germline-derived CDR1 and CDR2 are LNHDA and SQIVND (reference sequence). The CDR3 reads CASRTGGNTIYF. The DNA for the CDR3 is TGTGCCAGTAGAACAGGCGGAAACACCATATATTTT.

The chain has TRBV14 and TRBJ2-1; 8 bases map to TRBD2. Trimming at V came to 6 bases and at J to 0 bases, leaving 7 bases not matched to a gene. The CDR3 spans 16 residues. Germline CDR1 is SGHDN and CDR2 is FVKESK. CDR3 sequence: CASSLFGRDSYNEQFF. The DNA of the CDR3 is TGTGCCAGCAGTCTCTTCGGGAGGGACTCCTACAATGAGCAGTTCTTC.

This chain uses TRBV24-1 with TRBJ2-1; no clear D gene. Per the germline V gene, CDR1 is KGHDR and CDR2 is SFDVKD. This CDR3 is built from 12 residues. The ends were cut back, 4 bases at V and 8 bases at J, with 8 bases in the middle. The CDR3 bases are TGTGCCACCAGTGACCGTTCGTATGAGCAGTTCTTC. Translation: CATSDRSYEQFF.

The gene calls are TRBV4-1 and TRBJ2-7; D is possibly TRBD2 (6 bases). The CDR3 has 14 amino acids. CDR1 and CDR2 from the germline V gene are MGHRA and YSYEKL. Trimming removed 3 bases at V and 0 bases at J, with 9 bases between. Written as DNA, the CDR3 is TGCGCCAGCAGCCATGGGGACTTCTCCTACGAGCAGTACTTC. Translating it yields CASSHGDFSYEQYF.

The chain uses TRBV12-3 or TRBV12-4 and TRBJ2-7, with D perhaps TRBD1 (6 bases). V gave up 3 bases and J gave up 5 bases, with 8 bases separating them. The CDR3 extends over 12 amino acids. In DNA, the CDR3 is TGTGCCAGCAGTTTCAGGGGCGACGAGCAGTACTTC. It specifies CASSFRGDEQYF.

CDR3 residues: CASRRQGNSGEQFF. In nucleotides, the CDR3 is TGTGCCAGCAGACGACAGGGGAATAGTGGGGAGCAGTTCTTC. V gene TRBV6-4 combines with J gene TRBJ2-1, with 8 bases identical to TRBD1. The length of the CDR3 is 14 residues. Unmatched junction bases numbered 11, after V lost 6 bases and J lost 10 bases. Germline assignment: CDR1 MRHNA and CDR2 SNTAGT.

The chain joins TRBV7-9 to TRBJ2-7; 11 bases are shared with TRBD2. Germline lookup yields CDR1 SEHNR and CDR2 FQNEAQ (reference sequence). The CDR3 sequence is 14 residues long. The trim removed 4 bases at V and 3 bases at J, leaving 2 bases unmatched. CDR3 residues: CASSSGLADYEQYF. CDR3 coding DNA: TGTGCCAGCAGCTCGGGACTAGCGGACTACGAGCAGTACTTC. Based on the CDR3 plus reference TRBV7-9 and TRBJ2-7, the full variable domain is DTGVSQNPRHKITKRGQNVTFRCDPISEHNRLYWYRQTLGQGPEFLTYFQNEAQLEKSRLLSDRFSAERPKGSFSTLEIQRTEQGDSAMYLCASSSGLADYEQYFGPGTRLTVT.

The rearrangement joins TRBV27 to TRBJ1-2; D is possibly TRBD1 (6 bases). The V end lost 5 bases, the J end lost 6 bases, and 13 bases lay between the germline ends. CDR3 size: 13 residues. Germline CDR1 reads MNHEY; CDR2 reads SMNVEV (reference sequence). DNA for the CDR3: TGTGCCAGCAGTCTTCGACAGGAGAATGGCTACACCTTC. It encodes CASSLRQENGYTF.

This chain uses TRBV6-1 with TRBJ1-1; 9 nucleotides match TRBD1. The V gene end was trimmed by 1 base and the J gene end by 11 bases; junction bases not matched to a gene: 5. Germline V CDR1 and CDR2: MNHNS, SASEGT. The CDR3 is 13 residues long. CDR3 region: CASSEVTGGRAFF. CDR3 coding DNA: TGTGCCAGCAGTGAAGTGACAGGGGGTCGCGCTTTCTTT.

This clone was counted a few times. The chain has TRBV2 and TRBJ2-5; 9 nucleotides line up with TRBD2. Germline V lookup: CDR1 SNHLY, CDR2 FYNNEI. After removal of 8 bases from V and 4 bases from J, the junction contained 8 bases not matched to a gene. CDR3 length: 14 amino acids. This CDR3 is CASVAGGLRETQYF. CDR3 DNA: TGTGCCAGCGTTGCGGGAGGGCTGCGAGAGACCCAGTACTTC.